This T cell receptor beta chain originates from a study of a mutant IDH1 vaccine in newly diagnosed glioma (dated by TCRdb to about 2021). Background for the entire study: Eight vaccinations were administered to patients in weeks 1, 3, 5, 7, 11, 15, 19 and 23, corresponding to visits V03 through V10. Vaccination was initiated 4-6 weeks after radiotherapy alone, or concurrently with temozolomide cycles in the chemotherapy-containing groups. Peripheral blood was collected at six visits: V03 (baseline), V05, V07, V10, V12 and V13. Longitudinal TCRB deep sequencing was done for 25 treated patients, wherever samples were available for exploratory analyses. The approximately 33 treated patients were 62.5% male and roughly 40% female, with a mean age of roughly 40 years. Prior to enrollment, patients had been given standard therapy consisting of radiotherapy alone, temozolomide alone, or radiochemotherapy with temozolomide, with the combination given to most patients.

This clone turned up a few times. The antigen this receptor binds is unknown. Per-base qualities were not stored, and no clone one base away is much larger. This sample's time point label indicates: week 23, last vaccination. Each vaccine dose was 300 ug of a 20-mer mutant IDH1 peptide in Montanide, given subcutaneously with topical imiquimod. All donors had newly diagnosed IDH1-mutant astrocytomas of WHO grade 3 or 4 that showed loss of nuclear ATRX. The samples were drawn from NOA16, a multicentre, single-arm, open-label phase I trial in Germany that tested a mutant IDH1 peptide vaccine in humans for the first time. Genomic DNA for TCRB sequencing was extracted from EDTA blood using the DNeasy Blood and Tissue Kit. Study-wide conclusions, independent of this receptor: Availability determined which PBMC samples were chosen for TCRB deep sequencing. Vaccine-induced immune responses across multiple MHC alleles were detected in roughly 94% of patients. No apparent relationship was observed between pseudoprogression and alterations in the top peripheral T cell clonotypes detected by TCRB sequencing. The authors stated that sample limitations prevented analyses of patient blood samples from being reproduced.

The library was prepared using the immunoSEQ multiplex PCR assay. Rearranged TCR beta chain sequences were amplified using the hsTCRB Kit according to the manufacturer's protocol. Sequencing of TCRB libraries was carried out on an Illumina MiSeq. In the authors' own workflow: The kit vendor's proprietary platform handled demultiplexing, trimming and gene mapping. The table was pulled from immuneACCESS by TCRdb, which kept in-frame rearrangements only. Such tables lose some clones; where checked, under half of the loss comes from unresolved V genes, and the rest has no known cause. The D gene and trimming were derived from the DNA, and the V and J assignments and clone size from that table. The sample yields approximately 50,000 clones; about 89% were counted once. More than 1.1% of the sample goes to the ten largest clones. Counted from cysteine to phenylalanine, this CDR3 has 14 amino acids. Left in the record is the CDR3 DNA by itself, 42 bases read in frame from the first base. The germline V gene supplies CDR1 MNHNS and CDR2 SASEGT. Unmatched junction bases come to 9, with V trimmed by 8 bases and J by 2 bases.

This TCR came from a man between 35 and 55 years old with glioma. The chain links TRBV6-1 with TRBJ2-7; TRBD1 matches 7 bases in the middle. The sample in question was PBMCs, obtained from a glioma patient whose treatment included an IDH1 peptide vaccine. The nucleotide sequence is TGTGCCAGCGGGGGAGACAGGGTTCCCTACGAGCAGTACTTC. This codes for CASGGDRVPYEQYF.